These 23 T cell receptor beta chains were all obtained from the same sample, sequenced in a study of CD8 T cells in Susac syndrome. It was with random hexamers that 0.5 to 1 ug RNA was reverse transcribed. MiXCR was run by TCRdb on the immunoSEQ multiplex PCR reads, yielding one entry per CDR3 protein. The sample contains 180,000 or so distinct CDR3 sequences, less than 95% of which appear only once. The sample comprised CD4+ T cells from PBMCs. All receptors derive from a human donor in good health.

V and J are TRBV29-1 and TRBJ2-1; TRBD1 matches 7 bases. CDR3 size: 15 residues. Germline trimming cut 3 bases from V and 6 bases from J; bases unmatched to any gene: 11. Per the germline V gene, CDR1 is SQVTM and CDR2 is ANQGSEA. CDR3 nucleotides: TGCAGCGTTGATTCTAGGGGGCTTCAGGGCAATGAGCAGTTCTTC. Amino acid sequence: CSVDSRGLQGNEQFF.

This clonotype was counted a single time. The gene calls are TRBV9 and TRBJ2-5, with TRBD2 matching 10 bases. Germline V gene sequence: CDR1 SGDLS, CDR2 YYNGEE. The ends lost 4 bases at V and 4 bases at J; junction bases unmatched: 1. CDR3 length: 13 amino acids. The DNA for the CDR3 is TGTGCCAGCAGCTGGACTAGCGGAGAGACCCAGTACTTC. Translating gives CASSWTSGETQYF. The full variable domain, completed using reference TRBV9 and TRBJ2-5, is DSGVTQTPKHLITATGQRVTLRCSPRSGDLSVYWYQQSLDQGLQFLIQYYNGEERAKGNILERFSAQQFPDLHSELNLSSLELGDSALYFCASSWTSGETQYFGPGTRLLVL.

This clonotype appeared once. V gene TRBV20-1 combines with J gene TRBJ2-3; TRBD2 matches 10 bases. Germline assignment: CDR1 DFQATT and CDR2 SNEGSKA (reference sequence). Trimming took 0 bases from V and 1 from J; bases not matched to a gene: 7. This CDR3 has 17 residues. The CDR3 spells CSARDFSGRAGTDTQYF. CDR3 bases: TGCAGTGCTAGAGACTTCAGCGGGAGGGCTGGCACAGATACGCAGTATTTT.

The chain recombines TRBV24-1 with TRBJ2-4; D assignment may be TRBD1 or TRBD2 (6 bases each). Germline CDR1 KGHDR, CDR2 SFDVKD. The CDR3 runs 14 residues. Trimming stripped 4 bases from V and 3 bases from J, with 9 bases between. The CDR3 loop reads CATSEQGGKNIQYF. The CDR3 nucleotides read TGTGCCACCAGTGAACAGGGAGGCAAAAACATTCAGTACTTC.

The chain couples TRBV28 to TRBJ1-5; D not certain. Germline lookup yields CDR1 MDHEN and CDR2 SYDVKM. This CDR3 contains 12 residues. The V end lost 2 bases, the J end lost 7 bases, and 6 bases lay between the germline ends. CDR3 residues: CASSLTFQPQHF. CDR3 bases: TGTGCCAGCAGTTTAACTTTCCAGCCCCAGCATTTT.

The V and J genes are TRBV29-1 and TRBJ2-5, with D maybe TRBD1 (6 bases). CDR1 is SQVTM, CDR2 ANQGSEA, per germline. This CDR3 is 14 amino acids long. The V gene lost 6 bases and the J gene lost 2 bases, with 16 bases spanning the gap. This CDR3 is CSVTDRTLQETQYF. DNA for the CDR3: TGCAGCGTCACCGACAGGACCCTACAAGAGACCCAGTACTTC.

The chain recombines TRBV3-1 with TRBJ2-3, with TRBD1 identical over 7 bases. Germline CDR1 reads LGHDT; CDR2 reads YNNKEL (reference sequence). The CDR3 contains 13 residues. V shed 5 bases, J shed 4 bases, and the junction held 3 bases outside the gene matches. CDR3: CASSRQGSDTQYF. DNA for the CDR3: TGTGCCAGCAGCAGACAGGGTTCAGATACGCAGTATTTT.

This clonotype was found a few times. This chain uses TRBV12-3 or TRBV12-4 with TRBJ2-3; D possibly corresponds to TRBD2 (5 bases). The ends were cut back, 0 bases at V and 0 bases at J, with 7 bases in the middle. There are 15 residues in the CDR3. The CDR3 DNA sequence: TGTGCCAGCAGTTTAGCAAGGACTAGCACAGATACGCAGTATTTT. This sequence encodes CASSLARTSTDTQYF.

V gene TRBV3-1 combines with J gene TRBJ2-4; tentatively, D is TRBD1 (5 bases). The ends were cut back, 6 bases at V and 0 bases at J, with 12 bases in the middle. Germline-derived CDR1 and CDR2 are LGHDT and YNNKEL (reference sequence). The CDR3 runs 15 residues. The CDR3 coding sequence is TGTGCCAGCAGAGGACAAATGGGAGCCAAAAACATTCAGTACTTC. Amino acid sequence: CASRGQMGAKNIQYF.

This clonotype was observed once. The rearrangement joins TRBV5-4 to TRBJ2-2; 13 positions match TRBD2. Germline V CDR1 and CDR2: SGHNT, YYREEE (reference sequence). Trimming took 9 bases from V and 5 from J; bases not matched to a gene: 1. The CDR3 loop spans 13 amino acids. Here the CDR3 DNA reads TGTGCCAAGGGACTAGCGGGAACCGGGGAGCTGTTTTTT. Translation gives CAKGLAGTGELFF.

Notes on this clonotype: Sequence at one end of the junction differs from germline and may be a read error. This rearrangement joins TRBV20-1 to TRBJ2-2; 7 positions match TRBD2. There are 13 residues in the CDR3. The V gene's germline CDR1 is DFQATT and CDR2 SNEGSKA (reference sequence). The CDR3 protein is CSARAGNTGELFF. The CDR3 DNA is TGCAGTGCGAGAGCGGGAAACACCGGGGAGCTGTTTTTT.

V gene TRBV29-1 combines with J gene TRBJ2-2; D is ambiguous. The CDR3 runs 11 residues. V was shortened by 7 bases and J by 1 base, with 4 bases between the two germline ends. From germline, CDR1 is SQVTM and CDR2 ANQGSEA. This CDR3 is CSGRNTGELFF. CDR3 sequence (DNA): TGCAGCGGGAGGAACACCGGGGAGCTGTTTTTT.

This sequence joins TRBV20-1 and TRBJ2-7; 8 bases fit TRBD1. CDR1 DFQATT and CDR2 SNEGSKA come from the germline V gene (reference sequence). The CDR3 is 15 amino acids. V was pared by 0 bases and J by 5 bases, with 9 bases of the junction left unmatched. The CDR3 here is CSAREPGTGHHEQYF. The DNA for the CDR3 is TGCAGTGCTAGAGAACCGGGGACAGGACACCACGAGCAGTACTTC.

This sequence joins TRBV28 and TRBJ2-3, with D possibly being TRBD2 (5 bases). Germline lookup yields CDR1 MDHEN and CDR2 SYDVKM. V lost 11 bases to trimming and J lost 2 bases, with 20 bases between them. This CDR3 spans 15 amino acids. CDR3 in DNA: TGTGCCGCCTTTTCGGGGAGTCAACCCACAGATACGCAGTATTTT. Amino acid sequence: CAAFSGSQPTDTQYF. The entire variable domain, with the rest obtained from reference TRBV28 and TRBJ2-3, is as follows: DVKVTQSSRYLVKRTGEKVFLECVQDMDHENMFWYRQDPGLGLRLIYFSYDVKMKEKGDIPEGYSVSREKKERFSLILESASTNQTSMYLCAAFSGSQPTDTQYFGPGTRLTVL.

CDR3 in DNA: TGTGCCAGCAGCCAAGGACTAGAAGTAGAGACCCAGTACTTC. Its translation: CASSQGLEVETQYF. This chain joins TRBV4-2 and TRBJ2-5; possible D gene TRBD2, 6 bases. The CDR3 is made up of 14 amino acids. V lost 1 base, J lost 4 bases, and 10 bases lay in between. Germline CDR1 reads LGHNA; CDR2 reads YNFKEQ.

This chain uses TRBV7-3 with TRBJ2-7; possible D gene TRBD1, 6 bases. The CDR3 loop spans 13 amino acids. The V end lost 5 bases, the J end lost 5 bases, and 13 bases lay between the germline ends. Germline assignment: CDR1 SGHTA and CDR2 FQGTGA. The chain's CDR3 is CASSITGNNEQYF. The CDR3 region has the DNA TGTGCCAGCAGCATCACAGGGAATAACGAGCAGTACTTC.

The chain recombines TRBV29-1 with TRBJ2-3; D could derive from TRBD1 or TRBD2 (6 bases each). Trimming took 4 bases from V and 3 from J, leaving 23 bases between them. The CDR3 totals 17 residues. Germline V gene lookup returns CDR1 SQVTM and CDR2 ANQGSEA. The CDR3: CSVGEGEQGGMTDTQYF. The CDR3 nucleotides are TGCAGCGTTGGAGAGGGGGAGCAGGGAGGTATGACAGATACGCAGTATTTT.

In this sample, this clonotype turned up once. The chain is built from TRBV19 and TRBJ2-1; TRBD2 agrees at 9 bases. The V and J ends lost 0 bases and 3 bases, in that order; junction bases with no gene match: 9. From germline, CDR1 is LNHDA and CDR2 SQIVND (reference sequence). The length of the CDR3 is 18 residues. For the CDR3, the DNA is TGTGCCAGTAGTATAGATTCGGCGGGAGGGCCAGTCTACAATGAGCAGTTCTTC. Encoded protein: CASSIDSAGGPVYNEQFF. Using reference TRBV19 and TRBJ2-1 for the parts outside the CDR3, the full variable domain is DGGITQSPKYLFRKEGQNVTLSCEQNLNHDAMYWYRQDPGQGLRLIYYSQIVNDFQKGDIAEGYSVSREKKESFPLTVTSAQKNPTAFYLCASSIDSAGGPVYNEQFFGPGTRLTVL.

The V gene is TRBV28, the J gene TRBJ2-1; 7 bases line up with TRBD2. V lost 7 bases to trimming and J lost 0 bases; unmatched junction nucleotides: 9. The CDR3 totals 16 residues. The germline V gene has CDR1 MDHEN and CDR2 SYDVKM. CDR3 amino acids: CASMGLAASSYNEQFF. In nucleotides, the CDR3 is TGTGCCAGCATGGGGCTAGCGGCAAGCTCCTACAATGAGCAGTTCTTC.

The chain is built from TRBV6-5 and TRBJ2-6, with 8 bases lining up with TRBD1. This CDR3 has 17 residues. Germline V lookup: CDR1 MNHEY, CDR2 SVGAGI. V was pared by 3 bases and J by 0 bases, with 4 bases of the junction left unmatched. The CDR3 is CASSYPTGVSGANVLTF. DNA of the CDR3: TGTGCCAGCAGTTATCCGACAGGGGTCTCTGGGGCCAACGTCCTGACTTTC.

Here the CDR3 reads CASSRDRASNEQFF. DNA of the CDR3: TGTGCCAGCAGCCGGGACAGGGCTAGCAATGAGCAGTTCTTC. The gene calls are TRBV2 and TRBJ2-1, with 9 nucleotides matching TRBD1. The V segment lost 6 bases and the J segment 6 bases; nucleotides outside the gene matches: 6. The germline V gene encodes CDR1 SNHLY and CDR2 FYNNEI. This CDR3 has 14 residues.

This clonotype was recorded once. The chain is built from TRBV12-3 or TRBV12-4 and TRBJ2-7; a possible D gene is TRBD2 (7 bases). V lost 6 bases and J 2 bases, leaving 17 bases between the germline ends. The CDR3 is 15 amino acids. CDR3 loop: CASSYWGRGTYEQYF. DNA of the CDR3: TGTGCCAGCAGCTACTGGGGGAGGGGGACCTACGAGCAGTACTTC.

The genes are TRBV11-2 and TRBJ2-3; 7 bases fit TRBD2. Germline CDR1 and CDR2: SGHAT and FQNNGV. CDR3 size: 15 residues. The J segment lost 2 bases and the V segment lost 5 bases, leaving 7 bases of the junction unmatched. CDR3 in amino acids: CASSRFGGDTDTQYF. CDR3 DNA: TGTGCCAGCAGCCGTTTTGGGGGGGACACAGATACGCAGTATTTT. Filled out from reference TRBV11-2 and TRBJ2-3, the complete variable domain reads EAGVAQSPRYKIIEKRQSVAFWCNPISGHATLYWYQQILGQGPKLLIQFQNNGVVDDSQLPKDRFSAERLKGVDSTLKIQPAKLEDSAVYLCASSRFGGDTDTQYFGPGTRLTVL.